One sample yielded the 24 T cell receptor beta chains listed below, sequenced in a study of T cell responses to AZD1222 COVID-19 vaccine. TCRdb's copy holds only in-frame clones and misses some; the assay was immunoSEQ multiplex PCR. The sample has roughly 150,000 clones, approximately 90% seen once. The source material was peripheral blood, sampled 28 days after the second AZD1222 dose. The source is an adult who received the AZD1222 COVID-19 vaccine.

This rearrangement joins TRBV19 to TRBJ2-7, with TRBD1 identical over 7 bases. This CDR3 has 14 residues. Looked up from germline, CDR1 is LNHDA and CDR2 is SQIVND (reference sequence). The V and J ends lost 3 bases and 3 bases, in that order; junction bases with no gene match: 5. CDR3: CASSIRDSLYEQYF. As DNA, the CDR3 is TGTGCCAGTAGTATCCGGGACAGCCTCTACGAGCAGTACTTC.

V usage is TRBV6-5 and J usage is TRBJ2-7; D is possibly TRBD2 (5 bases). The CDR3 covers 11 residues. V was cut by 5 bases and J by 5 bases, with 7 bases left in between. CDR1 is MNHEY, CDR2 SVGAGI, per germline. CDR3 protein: CASSQRNEQYF. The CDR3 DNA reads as TGTGCCAGCAGTCAGCGGAACGAGCAGTACTTC.

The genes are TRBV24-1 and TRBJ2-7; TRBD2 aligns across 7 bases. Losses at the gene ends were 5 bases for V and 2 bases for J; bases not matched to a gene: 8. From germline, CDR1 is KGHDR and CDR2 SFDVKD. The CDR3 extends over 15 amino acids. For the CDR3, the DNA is TGTGCCACCAGTGCCGCGAGCGGGAACCCCTACGAGCAGTACTTC. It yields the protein CATSAASGNPYEQYF.

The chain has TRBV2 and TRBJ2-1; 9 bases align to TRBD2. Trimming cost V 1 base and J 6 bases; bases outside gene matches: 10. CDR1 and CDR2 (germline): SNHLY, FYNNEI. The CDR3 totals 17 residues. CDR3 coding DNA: TGTGCCAGCAGTGAAGTGATGACTAGCGGCGATTCCAATGAGCAGTTCTTC. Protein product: CASSEVMTSGDSNEQFF.

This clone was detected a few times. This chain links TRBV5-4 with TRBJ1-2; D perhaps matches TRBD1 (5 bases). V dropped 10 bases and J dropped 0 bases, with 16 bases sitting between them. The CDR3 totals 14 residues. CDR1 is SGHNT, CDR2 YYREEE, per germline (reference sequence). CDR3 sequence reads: CAGNSGGANYGYTF. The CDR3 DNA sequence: TGTGCCGGGAACTCGGGGGGGGCTAACTATGGCTACACCTTC.

The chain's CDR3 is CASSLPGTYEQYF. CDR3 DNA: TGTGCCAGCAGCTTACCCGGGACCTACGAGCAGTACTTC. The chain has TRBV7-2 and TRBJ2-7; D possibly corresponds to TRBD2 (5 bases). The CDR3 has 13 residues. Trimming took off 2 bases at V and 2 bases at J, with 7 bases between the two ends. CDR1 and CDR2 from the germline V gene are SGHTA and FQGNSA.

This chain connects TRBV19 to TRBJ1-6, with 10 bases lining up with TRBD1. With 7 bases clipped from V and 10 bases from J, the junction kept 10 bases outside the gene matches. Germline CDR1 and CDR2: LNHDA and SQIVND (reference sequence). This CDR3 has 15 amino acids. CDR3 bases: TGTGCCAGTACAGGCCGGGACAGGGGTGAATCACCCCTCCACTTT. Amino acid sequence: CASTGRDRGESPLHF.

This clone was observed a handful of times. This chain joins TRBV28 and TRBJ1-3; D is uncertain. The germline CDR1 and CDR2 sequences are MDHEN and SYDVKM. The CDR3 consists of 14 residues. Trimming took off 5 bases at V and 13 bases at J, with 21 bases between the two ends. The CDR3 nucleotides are TGTGCCAGCAGTCTCTCCGGCGGACTGCGCCCAATATATTTT. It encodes CASSLSGGLRPIYF.

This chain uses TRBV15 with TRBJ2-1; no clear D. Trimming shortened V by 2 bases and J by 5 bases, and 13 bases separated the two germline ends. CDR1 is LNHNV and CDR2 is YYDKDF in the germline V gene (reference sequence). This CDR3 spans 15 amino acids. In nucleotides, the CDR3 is TGTGCCACCAGCAGACAAGTTGGGGAAAACAATGAGCAGTTCTTC. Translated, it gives CATSRQVGENNEQFF.

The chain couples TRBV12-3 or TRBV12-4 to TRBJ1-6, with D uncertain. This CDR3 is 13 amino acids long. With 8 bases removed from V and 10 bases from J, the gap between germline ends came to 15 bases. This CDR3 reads CASSLGFGSPLHF. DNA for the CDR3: TGTGCCAGCTCCTTGGGGTTTGGGTCACCCCTCCACTTT.

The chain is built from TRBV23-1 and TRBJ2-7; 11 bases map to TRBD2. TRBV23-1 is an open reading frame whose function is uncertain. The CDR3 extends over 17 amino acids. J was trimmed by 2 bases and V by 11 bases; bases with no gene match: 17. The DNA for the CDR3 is TGCGCCCCCCGACTAGCGGGATACCTTAGAGGGCCCTACGAGCAGTACTTC. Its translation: CAPRLAGYLRGPYEQYF.

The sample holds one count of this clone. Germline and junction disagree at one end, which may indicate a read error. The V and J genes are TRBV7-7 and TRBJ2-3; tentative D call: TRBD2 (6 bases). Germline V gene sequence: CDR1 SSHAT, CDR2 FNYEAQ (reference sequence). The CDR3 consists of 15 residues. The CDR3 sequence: CASSPTGVWTDTQYF. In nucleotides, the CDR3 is TGTGCTAGCAGCCCTACGGGGGTATGGACAGATACGCAGTATTTT.

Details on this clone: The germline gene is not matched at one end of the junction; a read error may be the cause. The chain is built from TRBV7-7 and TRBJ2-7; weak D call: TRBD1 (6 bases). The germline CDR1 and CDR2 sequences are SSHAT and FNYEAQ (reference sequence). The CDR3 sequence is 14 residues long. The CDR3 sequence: CASSPGQSTYEQYF. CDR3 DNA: TGTGCTAGCAGCCCTGGACAGAGTACCTACGAGCAGTACTTC.

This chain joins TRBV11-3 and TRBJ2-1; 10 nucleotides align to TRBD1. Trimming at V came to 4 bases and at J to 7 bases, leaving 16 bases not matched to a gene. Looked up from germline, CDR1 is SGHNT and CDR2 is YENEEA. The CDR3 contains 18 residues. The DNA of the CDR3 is TGTGCCAGCAGCTCCCCCGGGACAGGGGACAATTTGGGGAATGAGCAGTTCTTC. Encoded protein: CASSSPGTGDNLGNEQFF.

DNA for the CDR3: TGTGCCAGCACCCCGCCGGCCACCGGGGAGCTGTTTTTT. Its protein is CASTPPATGELFF. This rearrangement joins TRBV28 to TRBJ2-2, with no clear D. V shed 7 bases and J shed 4 bases, with 10 bases lying between them. CDR3 length: 13 amino acids. Per germline, CDR1 MDHEN and CDR2 SYDVKM.

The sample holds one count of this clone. The CDR3 DNA sequence: TGTGCCAGCAGTTCCCGAGACAGATATGGCTACACCTTC. This gives the protein CASSSRDRYGYTF. The rearrangement joins TRBV6-5 to TRBJ1-2, with D tentatively TRBD1 (5 bases). This CDR3 is built from 13 residues. Trimming left V 4 bases short and J 5 bases short, with 11 bases between. Germline V gene lookup returns CDR1 MNHEY and CDR2 SVGAGI.

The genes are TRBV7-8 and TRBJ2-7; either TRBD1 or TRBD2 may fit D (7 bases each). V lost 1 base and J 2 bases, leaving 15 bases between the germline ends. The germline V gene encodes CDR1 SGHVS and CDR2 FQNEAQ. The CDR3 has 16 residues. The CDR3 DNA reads TGTGCCAGCAGCTTAGGCGCGGGGGACAGTACCTACGAGCAGTACTTC. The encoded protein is CASSLGAGDSTYEQYF.

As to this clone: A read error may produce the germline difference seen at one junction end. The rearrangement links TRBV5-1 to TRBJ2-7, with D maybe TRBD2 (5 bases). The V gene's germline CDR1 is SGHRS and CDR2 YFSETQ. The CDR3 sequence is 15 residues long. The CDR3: CASSPPGSGTYEQYF. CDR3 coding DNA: TGCGCCAGCAGCCCACCGGGGTCTGGCACCTACGAGCAGTACTTT.

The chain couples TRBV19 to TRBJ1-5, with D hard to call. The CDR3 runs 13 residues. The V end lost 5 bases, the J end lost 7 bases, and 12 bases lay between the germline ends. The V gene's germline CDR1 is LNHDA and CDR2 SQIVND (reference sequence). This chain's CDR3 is CASSRGLQQPQHF. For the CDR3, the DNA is TGTGCCAGTAGTCGAGGGCTTCAGCAGCCCCAGCATTTT.

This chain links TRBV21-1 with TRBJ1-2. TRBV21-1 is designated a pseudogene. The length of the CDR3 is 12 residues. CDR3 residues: CASSKRSKANTF. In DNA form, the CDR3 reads TGTGCCAGCAGCAAACGTAGTAAGGCTAACACCTTC.

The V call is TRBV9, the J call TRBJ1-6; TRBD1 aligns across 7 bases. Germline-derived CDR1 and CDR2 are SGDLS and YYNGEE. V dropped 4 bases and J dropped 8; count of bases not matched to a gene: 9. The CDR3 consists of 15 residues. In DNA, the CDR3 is TGTGCCAGCAGCCCTAGCGACAGGGTCTATTCACCCCTCCACTTT. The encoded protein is CASSPSDRVYSPLHF.

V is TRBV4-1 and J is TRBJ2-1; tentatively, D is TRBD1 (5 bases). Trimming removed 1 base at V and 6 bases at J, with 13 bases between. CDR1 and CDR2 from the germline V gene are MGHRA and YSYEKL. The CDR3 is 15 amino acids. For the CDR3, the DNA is TGCGCCAGCAGCCAAGTCGGTGGCAGGGCCAATGAGCAGTTCTTC. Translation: CASSQVGGRANEQFF.

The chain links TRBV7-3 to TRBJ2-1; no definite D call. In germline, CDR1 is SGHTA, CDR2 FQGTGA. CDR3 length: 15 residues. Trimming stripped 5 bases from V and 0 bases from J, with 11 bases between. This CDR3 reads CASSLLPSSYNEQFF. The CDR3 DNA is TGTGCCAGCAGCCTCCTCCCTAGCTCCTACAATGAGCAGTTCTTC.

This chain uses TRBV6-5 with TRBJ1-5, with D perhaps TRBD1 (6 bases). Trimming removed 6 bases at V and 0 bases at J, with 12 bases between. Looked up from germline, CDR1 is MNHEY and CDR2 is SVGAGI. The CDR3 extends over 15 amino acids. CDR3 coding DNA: TGTGCCAGCAGCAACACAGGGTATAGCAATCAGCCCCAGCATTTT. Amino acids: CASSNTGYSNQPQHF.